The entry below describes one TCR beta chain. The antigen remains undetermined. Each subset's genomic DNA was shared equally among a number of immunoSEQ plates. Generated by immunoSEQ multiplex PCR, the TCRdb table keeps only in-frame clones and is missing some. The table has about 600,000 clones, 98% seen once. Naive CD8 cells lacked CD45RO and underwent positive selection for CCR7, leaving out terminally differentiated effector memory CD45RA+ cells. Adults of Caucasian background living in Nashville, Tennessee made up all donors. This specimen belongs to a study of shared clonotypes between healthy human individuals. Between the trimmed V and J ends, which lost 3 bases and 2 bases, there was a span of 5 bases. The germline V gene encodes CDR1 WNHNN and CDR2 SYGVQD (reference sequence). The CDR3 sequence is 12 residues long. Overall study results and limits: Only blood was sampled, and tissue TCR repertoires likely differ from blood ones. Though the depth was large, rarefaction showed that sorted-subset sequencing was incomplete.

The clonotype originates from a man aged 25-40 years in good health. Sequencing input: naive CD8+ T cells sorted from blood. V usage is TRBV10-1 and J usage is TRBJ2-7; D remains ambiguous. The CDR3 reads CASSDAAYEQYF. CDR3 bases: TGCGCCAGCAGTGATGCGGCCTACGAGCAGTACTTC.